The clone carrying this T cell receptor (beta chain) was picked up many times. A unique molecular identifier was carried by every single TCR cDNA molecule. Each CDR3 protein gets one entry after TCRdb re-called the 5' RACE reads with MiXCR. The data contain 10,000 to 15,000 distinct CDR3 sequences, roughly 6.4% of them singletons. The data derive from a study of spatial heterogeneity in lung cancer. Background on the study: There were consistently more beta-chain sequences detected than alpha-chain sequences. The mean occurrence of each unique TCR and UMI combination in raw reads exceeded eight.

The sample's time point: sample taken at primary tumor resection. Frozen PBMC, nontumor lung or tumor provided whole RNA, which was sequenced unsorted. The donors comprised approximately 75 untreated early-stage non-small cell lung cancer patients. Trimming cost V 3 bases and J 4 bases, with 8 bases left between them. This CDR3 region has 13 residues. The germline CDR1 and CDR2 sequences are SGHTA and FQGNSA. The source was normal lung tissue next to the tumor, collected at surgery. The chain carries TRBV7-2 and TRBJ2-3, with unresolved D. This TCR came from a male donor with early-stage non-small cell lung cancer. The CDR3 DNA reads TGTGCCAGCAGCTTTGGGTCCTCAGATACGCAGTATTTT. Encoded protein: CASSFGSSDTQYF.